The clone carrying this TCR beta chain was picked up many times. Its target is not known. TCRdb called the reads again in MiXCR, with one record for every CDR3 protein. This table has around 900,000 distinct CDR3 sequences, 25% to 40% appearing once. The data stem from a study of T cell repertoires in cytomegalovirus infection. The sample here was cultured CD8+ T cells from PBMCs, taken from culture after CMV antigen stimulation. This clonotype was sampled from a human donor in good health (CMV status not recorded). Some clones in this sample may be carry-over from other donors' samples.

DNA for the CDR3: TGTGCCAGCAGTTGGGGAGAACAGGGCTTAGATACGCAGTATTTT. It yields the protein CASSWGEQGLDTQYF. The gene calls are TRBV12-3 or TRBV12-4 and TRBJ2-3; D might be TRBD1 (6 bases). CDR3 size: 15 residues. Trimming pared 4 bases from V and 5 bases from J, leaving 16 bases between.